One TCR beta chain is described in this entry. The clone's antigen remains unknown. No base qualities exist here, and no much larger clone lies one base off it. The data derive from a study of regulatory T cells in long-lasting Graves disease (dated by TCRdb to the early 2020s). Broadly, across the study: In the newly diagnosed Graves' disease group, patients had been taking antithyroid drugs for less than 3 months. Peripheral blood TCR sequencing and RNA sequencing compared persistent Graves' disease patients with newly diagnosed Graves' disease patients. The study was registered as a clinical trial and conducted in China. A total of around 35 samples underwent TCR sequencing, from roughly 13 patients with persistent Graves' disease and roughly 20 patients with newly diagnosed Graves' disease.

The sample's time point label, decoded: newly diagnosed GD, antithyroid drugs for less than 3 months. For both TCR sequencing and RNA sequencing, RNA was extracted from PBMCs using TRIzol. The diagnosis of Graves' disease followed American Thyroid Association guidelines. Patients for the study were recruited at an endocrinology department in Xi'an, China. Each patient gave about 9.1 milliliters of peripheral blood, collected in an EDTA anticoagulant tube. PBMCs were isolated by Ficoll Paque Plus density gradient separation without further T cell sorting. An Agilent 2100 Bioanalyzer and agarose gel were used to check RNA quality, while a NanoDrop 2000 measured RNA concentration. CDR3 length: 15 amino acids, cysteine to phenylalanine. Just the 45-base CDR3 DNA is kept, in frame starting at base 1. Via the germline V gene (reference sequence), CDR1 is SEHNR and CDR2 FQNEAQ. V sheds 4 bases and J sheds 1 base, leaving 14 bases between their ends.

The paper as a whole reports these results and caveats: Only the TCR beta chain was sequenced and analyzed. Because the primary lesion, thyroid tissue, could not be accessed, the study looked at peripheral blood alone. The authors acknowledged the small sample size as a limitation that may reduce accuracy. Preferential use of TRBV28, TRBJ1-2 and TRBJ2-5 was observed in persistent disease, whereas TRBV20-1 and TRBJ2-1 were favored in newly diagnosed disease. Persistent Graves' disease patients showed lower TCR Shannon entropy and fewer highly expanded clones than newly diagnosed patients, suggesting clonal expansion. Patients with persistent disease shared more public clonotypes (fewer than 3,000) than newly diagnosed patients did (more than 900).

Receptors were amplified or captured by multiplex PCR. Sequencing was performed on an Illumina HiSeq 4000. CDR3 regions were amplified by Arm-PCR with iRepertoire HTBI primers to construct TCR beta libraries. Gel purification was performed on PCR products prior to sequencing. As for the authors' bioinformatics: A total of roughly 65 TRBV and approximately 13 TRBJ segments were identified across samples and were used for gene usage analysis of CDR3 amino acid clonotypes. COPE and FqMerger were used to merge filtered high-quality paired reads into contigs. BLAST was used to align contigs to IMGT TRBV, TRBD and TRBJ reference genes, with CDR3 defined following IMGT. Highly expanded clones were defined as clonotypes with a frequency above 0.1%. Repertoire diversity was measured by Shannon entropy, and V-J evenness by the Gini coefficient. A clonotype was considered public if more than one individual shared it. TCRdb passed the public sequencing reads through fastp at Q25 and MiXCR, retaining productive beta sequences. For every CDR3 protein sequence, its rows merge into one entry that carries the most common genes and DNA. These V and J calls originate from TCRdb's pipeline instead of the authors' own analysis. This sample holds 400,000 to 500,000 distinct CDR3 sequences; around 14% were observed only once. The ten largest clones take up 16% of the sample.

These sequences were also reported in another study, on T cells in Graves' hyperthyroidism and ophthalmopathy. The second study reports: Stable Graves' hyperthyroidism was defined as no progression to ophthalmopathy during 18 months of follow-up. Hyperthyroidism patients were newly diagnosed, with disease duration under 2 months, and aged 18 to 65 years. Patients with uncontrolled infections, other autoimmune diseases, pregnancy or lactation were excluded. Clinical symptoms, serum thyroxine and TRAb, thyroid ultrasound, and orbital computed tomography formed the basis for the diagnoses. The TCR CDR3 was subjected to a first round of RT-PCR using the HTBI primer set and the Qiagen OneStep RT-PCR kit. Blood samples also contained most of the expanded thyroid clonotypes (frequency above 0.001), which suggests that blood repertoires may reflect thyroid immune responses. A model built on a 13 V-J signature distinguished ophthalmopathy from stable hyperthyroidism, reaching approximately 89% sensitivity and approximately 83% specificity in cross-validation and 80%/75% in testing. During validation, the model predicted progression to ophthalmopathy a median of around 7 months ahead of onset, with approximately 71% sensitivity and 72% to 80% specificity. To identify distinguishing TCR V-J signatures, a discovery cohort of about 100 patients was used, comprising 43 with Graves' ophthalmopathy and some 57 with stable Graves' hyperthyroidism. Prospective prediction of ophthalmopathy was tested in an independent validation cohort of some 20 hyperthyroidism patients and some 17 patients who later progressed to ophthalmopathy. The roughly 100 discovery patients were randomly split 7:3 into training and test sets. Thyroid tissue and blood T-cell repertoires from more than five Graves' hyperthyroidism patients were also compared in the study. Once sampling was done, hyperthyroidism patients were given methimazole at a starting dose of 30 mg daily, whereas ophthalmopathy patients were given high-dose intravenous methylprednisolone. A second multiplex PCR round built the libraries, followed by size selection and purification. Libraries were sequenced paired-end with 100 bp reads on an Illumina HiSeq2000. Raw data were processed with SOAPnuke, discarding reads with adapters, uncalled bases, mean Phred below 15, or no exact constant-primer or identifier match. High-quality paired reads were merged using COPE v1.2.5, and each unique nucleotide sequence was defined as a clonotype. MiTCR v1.1 was used to align the clonotypes against IMGT TRBV, TRBD and TRBJ reference segments. Only V-J combinations with frequency above 0.0001, covering roughly 99% of repertoires, were analysed. A TCS score was defined as the ratio of F50 (clonal expansion) to E x V (chaos), with BLOSUM62-based TCRdist applied between CDR3 peptides within each V-J. Welch's t-statistics and random forest reduced several hundred V-J features to roughly 13, which were used in a naive Bayes classifier (R e1071). Sample size was not statistically predetermined, and investigators were not blinded to group allocation. TCR Vbeta CDR3 sequencing of 135 peripheral blood samples (more than 40 ophthalmopathy, 75 to 85 hyperthyroidism and roughly 17 progressor patients) is reported in the paper.

The V and J genes are TRBV7-9 and TRBJ2-7; too little of a D gene remains to name it. Sequencing used peripheral blood mononuclear cells (PBMCs), obtained at new diagnosis, from a patient treated with antithyroid drugs. The source of this sequence is a woman aged 25-40 years with Graves disease. Donor details come from another sample of the same person, matched by shared clones. CDR3 loop: CASSSRTDVSYEQYF. DNA sequence: TGTGCCAGCAGCTCCAGGACGGACGTTTCCTACGAGCAGTACTTC. The CDR3 plus the reference TRBV7-9 and TRBJ2-7 genes for the other parts give the full variable domain: DTGVSQNPRHKITKRGQNVTFRCDPISEHNRLYWYRQTLGQGPEFLTYFQNEAQLEKSRLLSDRFSAERPKGSFSTLEIQRTEQGDSAMYLCASSSRTDVSYEQYFGPGTRLTVT.